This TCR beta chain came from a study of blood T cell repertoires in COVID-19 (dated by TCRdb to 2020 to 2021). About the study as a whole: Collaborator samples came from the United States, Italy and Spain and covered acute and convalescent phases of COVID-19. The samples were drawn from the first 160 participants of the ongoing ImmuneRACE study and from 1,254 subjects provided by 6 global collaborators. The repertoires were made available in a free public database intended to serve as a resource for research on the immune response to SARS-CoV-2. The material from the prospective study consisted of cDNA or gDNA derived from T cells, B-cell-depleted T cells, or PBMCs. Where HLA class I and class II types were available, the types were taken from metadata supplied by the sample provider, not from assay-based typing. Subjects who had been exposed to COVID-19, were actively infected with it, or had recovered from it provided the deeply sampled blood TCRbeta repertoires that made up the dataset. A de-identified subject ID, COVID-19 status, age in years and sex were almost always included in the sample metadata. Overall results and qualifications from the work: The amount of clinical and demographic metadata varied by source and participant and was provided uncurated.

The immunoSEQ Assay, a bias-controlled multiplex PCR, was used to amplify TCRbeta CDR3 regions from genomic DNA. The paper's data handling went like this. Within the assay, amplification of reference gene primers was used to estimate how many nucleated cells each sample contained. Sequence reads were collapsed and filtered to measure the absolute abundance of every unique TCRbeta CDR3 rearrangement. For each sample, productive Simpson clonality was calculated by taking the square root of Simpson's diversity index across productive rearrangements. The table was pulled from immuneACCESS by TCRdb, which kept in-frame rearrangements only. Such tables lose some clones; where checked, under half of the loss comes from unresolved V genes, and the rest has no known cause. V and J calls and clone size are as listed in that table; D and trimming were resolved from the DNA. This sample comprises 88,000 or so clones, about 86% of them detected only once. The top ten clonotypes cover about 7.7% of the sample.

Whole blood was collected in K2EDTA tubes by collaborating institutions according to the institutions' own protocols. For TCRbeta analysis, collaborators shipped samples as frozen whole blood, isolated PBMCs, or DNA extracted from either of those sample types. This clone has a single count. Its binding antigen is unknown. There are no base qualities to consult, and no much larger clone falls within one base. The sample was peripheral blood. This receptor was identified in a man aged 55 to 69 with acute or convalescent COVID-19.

The CDR3 region reads CASRFPGNDEQFF. DNA sequence: TGTGCCAGCAGGTTTCCAGGGAACGATGAGCAGTTCTTC. This receptor chain uses TRBV6-5 and TRBJ2-1; the D region possibly corresponds to TRBD1 (5 bases align). The germline V gene sets CDR1 to MNHEY and CDR2 to SVGAGI. From the cysteine up to the phenylalanine, the CDR3 has a length of 13 residues. Only CDR3 DNA is held: 39 bases, read in frame from base 1. Cut back by 6 bases and 8 bases, the V and J ends lie 14 bases apart.